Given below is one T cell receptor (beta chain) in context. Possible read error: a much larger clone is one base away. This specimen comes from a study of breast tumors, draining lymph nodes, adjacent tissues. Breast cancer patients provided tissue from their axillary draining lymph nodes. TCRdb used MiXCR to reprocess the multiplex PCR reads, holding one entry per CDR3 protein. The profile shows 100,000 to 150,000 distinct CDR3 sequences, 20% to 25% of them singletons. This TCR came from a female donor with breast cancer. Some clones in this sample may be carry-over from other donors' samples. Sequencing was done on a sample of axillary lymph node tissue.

The CDR3 coding sequence is TGTGCCAGCAGCTTAGATGTGGGAGCCTACAATGAGCAGTTCTTC. Encoded protein: CASSLDVGAYNEQFF. The rearrangement links TRBV7-2 to TRBJ2-1; TRBD2 might be the D (5 bases). Germline V gives CDR1 SGHTA, CDR2 FQGNSA. The CDR3 runs 15 residues. Trimming left V 1 base short and J 2 bases short, with 9 bases between.